These 11 T cell receptor beta chains were all obtained from the same sample, sequenced in a study of spatial heterogeneity in lung cancer. Findings and caveats of the study: Tumoral mutation counts were tracked by counts of expanded intratumoral alpha and beta TCRs.

The antigens for these receptors are not known. MiXCR, applied by TCRdb to the 5' RACE reads, yields one record per CDR3 protein. The top ten clones hold about 20% of a sample with about 16,000 distinct CDR3 sequences, approximately 6.8% of them seen once. Time point of the sample: sample taken at primary tumor resection. The specimen was lung tumor tissue, collected at surgery. These TCRs come from a female donor with early-stage non-small cell lung cancer.

This clonotype was recorded at least ten times. Since it is a stray read in a library aimed at alpha chains, this beta chain has a size that is not meaningful. The rearrangement joins TRBV9 to TRBJ2-3; TRBD2 aligns across 12 bases. In germline, CDR1 is SGDLS, CDR2 YYNGEE. The CDR3 runs to 17 residues. V lost 2 bases to trimming and J lost 4 bases; unmatched junction nucleotides: 8. The CDR3 coding sequence is TGTGCCAGCAGCGTTGATTGGACTAGCGGGGCAGCAGATACGCAGTATTTT. It yields the protein CASSVDWTSGAADTQYF.

With regard to this clonotype: The size of this beta chain means little, since it is a stray read in a library made for alpha chains. The chain is built from TRBV4-3 and TRBJ2-7, with D unclear. The CDR3 has 13 residues. Germline lookup yields CDR1 LGHNA and CDR2 YSLEER. V dropped 0 bases and J dropped 6 bases, with 9 bases sitting between them. In DNA form, the CDR3 reads TGCGCCAGCAGCCAAGATAGGTGGGCCGAGCAGTACTTC. This codes for CASSQDRWAEQYF.

At least ten counts were recorded for this clonotype. This beta chain is a stray sequence in a library constructed for alpha chains; its clone size is not meaningful. V is TRBV20-1 and J is TRBJ2-7, with D tentatively TRBD1 (6 bases). Germline V gene sequence: CDR1 DFQATT, CDR2 SNEGSKA (reference sequence). The CDR3 is made up of 15 amino acids. V was trimmed by 3 bases and J by 1 base, leaving 16 bases between them. The CDR3 loop is CSASPLGGRSYEQYF. The CDR3 coding sequence is TGCAGTGCTAGCCCCCTAGGGGGAAGGTCCTACGAGCAGTACTTC.

This clonotype was picked up a small number of times. The size of this beta chain means little, since it is a stray read in a library made for alpha chains. V gene TRBV27 combines with J gene TRBJ1-5; weak D call: TRBD1 (5 bases). Trimming took off 2 bases at V and 1 base at J, with 6 bases between the two ends. CDR1 MNHEY and CDR2 SMNVEV come from the germline V gene (reference sequence). This CDR3 contains 14 residues. CDR3 nucleotides: TGTGCCAGCAGTTTAGGGACCAGCAATCAGCCCCAGCATTTT. It yields the protein CASSLGTSNQPQHF.

In its sample, this clonotype was seen many times. A library prepared for alpha chains yielded this beta chain as an off-target read; its size is of little meaning. This sequence joins TRBV11-3 and TRBJ2-1; TRBD1 agrees at 10 bases. Germline CDR1 is SGHNT and CDR2 is YENEEA. This CDR3 spans 16 amino acids. The junction had 9 bases not matched to a gene; V was cut back by 5 bases and J by 5 bases. In DNA form, the CDR3 reads TGTGCCAGCAGCCCCCTGGGACAGGGGAAAAACAATGAGCAGTTCTTC. Protein: CASSPLGQGKNNEQFF.

This clonotype was observed a few times. This beta chain is an unintended read in a library built for alpha chains; its size means little. V usage is TRBV5-1 and J usage is TRBJ2-3; 7 positions agree with TRBD2. The CDR3 extends over 15 amino acids. In germline, CDR1 is SGHRS, CDR2 YFSETQ. V gave up 3 bases and J gave up 1 base; unmatched junction bases: 5. CDR3 in amino acids: CASSSGGVGTDTQYF. In nucleotides, the CDR3 is TGCGCCAGCAGCTCGGGGGGAGTGGGCACAGATACGCAGTATTTT.

This clonotype was observed at least ten times. This beta chain is a stray sequence in a library constructed for alpha chains; its clone size is not meaningful. The chain carries TRBV6-5 and TRBJ2-1, with 11 bases fitting TRBD2. The junction had 7 bases not matched to a gene; V was cut back by 0 bases and J by 6 bases. Looked up from germline, CDR1 is MNHEY and CDR2 is SVGAGI. This CDR3 comprises 17 residues. CDR3: CASSYSGTSGRGNEQFF. CDR3 DNA sequence: TGTGCCAGCAGTTACTCCGGGACTAGCGGCAGGGGCAATGAGCAGTTCTTC.

At least ten counts were recorded for this clonotype. This beta chain is an unintended read in a library built for alpha chains; its size means little. The chain employs TRBV10-2 and TRBJ1-1; 7 nucleotides align to TRBD1. The CDR3 is made up of 13 amino acids. V dropped 9 bases and J dropped 4; count of bases not matched to a gene: 8. Looked up from germline, CDR1 is WSHSY and CDR2 is SAAADI. CDR3 sequence: CASHKQGSTEAFF. CDR3 in DNA: TGCGCCAGTCATAAACAGGGGAGCACTGAAGCTTTCTTT.

A word on this clonotype: The library was built for alpha chains, so this beta chain is an off-target read and its size means little. The chain joins TRBV13 to TRBJ1-4; 9 nucleotides match TRBD1. There are 14 residues in the CDR3. Germline CDR1 is PRHDT and CDR2 is FYEKMQ (reference sequence). With V trimmed by 5 bases and J by 7 bases, 5 bases remained unmatched. The CDR3 DNA is TGTGCCAGCAGCGAGGACAGGGGACCTGAAAAACTGTTTTTT. This translates into CASSEDRGPEKLFF.

The sample holds many counts of this clonotype. This beta chain is an off-target read within a library intended for alpha chains, so its frequency means little. V and J are TRBV7-2 and TRBJ1-1; possibly TRBD1 for D (5 bases). The CDR3 contains 12 residues. Germline V CDR1 and CDR2: SGHTA, FQGNSA. The ends were cut back, 3 bases at V and 12 bases at J, with 14 bases in the middle. The DNA for the CDR3 is TGTGCCAGCAGCTTCCCTGCAGGGACGACTTTCTTT. Its protein product is CASSFPAGTTFF.

By frequency in the sample, this clonotype is large. This beta chain is a stray read from a library made for alpha chains; its abundance is not meaningful. The chain links TRBV7-7 to TRBJ2-1, with D perhaps TRBD1 (6 bases). Germline CDR1 reads SSHAT; CDR2 reads FNYEAQ (reference sequence). This CDR3 spans 15 amino acids. The V gene lost 5 bases and the J gene lost 7 bases, with 18 bases spanning the gap. CDR3: CASSPGQYPENEQFF. For the CDR3, the DNA is TGTGCCAGCAGCCCCGGACAGTATCCAGAGAATGAGCAGTTCTTC.